Following are 29 T cell receptor beta chains from one sample sequenced in a study of blood T cell repertoires in COVID-19. The table came from immunoSEQ multiplex PCR; TCRdb's copy has only in-frame clones and leaves some out. The data contain 200,000 to 300,000 clones, 75% to 90% of them singletons. Material for sequencing was peripheral blood. These receptors were obtained from a young man with active or convalescent COVID-19.

The chain employs TRBV9 and TRBJ2-2; TRBD2 agrees at 15 bases. The CDR3 is 19 amino acids. V was pared by 0 bases and J by 4 bases, with 7 bases of the junction left unmatched. CDR1 is SGDLS and CDR2 is YYNGEE in the germline V gene. CDR3 nucleotides: TGTGCCAGCAGCGTAGTAACGGGACTAGCGGGGGGCCTCACCGGGGAGCTGTTTTTT. Protein sequence: CASSVVTGLAGGLTGELFF.

The rearrangement links TRBV3-1 (or the pseudogene TRBV3-2) to TRBJ2-5; D ambiguous. Looked up from germline, CDR1 is LGHDT and CDR2 is YNNKEL (reference sequence). Trimming stripped 4 bases from V and 4 bases from J, with 13 bases between. This CDR3 is 14 amino acids long. As DNA, the CDR3 is TGTGCCAGCAGCCGCGACATTGGTGCAGAGACCCAGTACTTC. It codes for CASSRDIGAETQYF.

V is TRBV18 and J is TRBJ2-3; TRBD2 aligns across 10 bases. The germline gives CDR1 KGHSH, CDR2 LQKENI. The CDR3 totals 14 residues. The J segment lost 2 bases and the V segment lost 8 bases, leaving 4 bases of the junction unmatched. The DNA of the CDR3 is TGTGCCAGCGCCCTAGCGGGGGTCACAGATACGCAGTATTTT. Its protein is CASALAGVTDTQYF. The variable domain in full, completed from reference TRBV18 and TRBJ2-3, reads NAGVMQNPRHLVRRRGQEARLRCSPMKGHSHVYWYRQLPEEGLKFMVYLQKENIIDESGMPKERFSAEFPKEGPSILRIQQVVRGDSAAYFCASALAGVTDTQYFGPGTRLTVL.

This chain connects TRBV10-3 to TRBJ2-7, with a weak D call TRBD1 (6 bases). This CDR3 is built from 14 residues. V lost 0 bases and J 5 bases, leaving 11 bases between the germline ends. The germline V gene encodes CDR1 ENHRY and CDR2 SYGVKD. The CDR3 nucleotides read TGTGCCATCAGTGAGTCGAATGGGGGCCACGAGCAGTACTTC. Protein: CAISESNGGHEQYF.

This clone was seen only once. The chain links TRBV13 to TRBJ2-3; tentative D call: TRBD1 (5 bases). CDR1 and CDR2 (germline): PRHDT, FYEKMQ (reference sequence). V lost 4 bases to trimming and J lost 0 bases, with 8 bases between them. The CDR3 runs 14 residues. In DNA form, the CDR3 reads TGTGCCAGCAGCTCCAGACAGAGCACAGATACGCAGTATTTT. Translation: CASSSRQSTDTQYF.

The J gene is TRBJ2-2, the V gene TRBV4-1, with D possibly TRBD1 on 6 matching bases. V was cut by 2 bases and J by 5 bases, with 6 bases left in between. Germline CDR1 is MGHRA and CDR2 is YSYEKL. The CDR3 length is 13 residues. CDR3 DNA: TGCGCCAGCAGCCAAAGGGGGACCGGGGAGCTGTTTTTT. Protein: CASSQRGTGELFF.

This chain joins TRBV2 and TRBJ2-5; 7 positions match TRBD2. The V gene end was trimmed by 6 bases and the J gene end by 0 bases; junction bases not matched to a gene: 4. CDR3 length: 14 residues. Germline CDR1 is SNHLY and CDR2 is FYNNEI. This chain's CDR3 is CASRPTSYQETQYF. CDR3 nucleotide sequence: TGTGCCAGCAGGCCGACTAGCTACCAAGAGACCCAGTACTTC.

This chain links TRBV15 with TRBJ2-1; D not resolved. The CDR3 contains 14 residues. Germline values: CDR1 LNHNV, CDR2 YYDKDF (reference sequence). Trimming stripped 1 base from V and 8 bases from J, with 12 bases between. CDR3 amino acids: CATSRVGGVDEQFF. The CDR3 nucleotides are TGTGCCACCAGCAGAGTAGGCGGCGTTGATGAGCAGTTCTTC.

For this clone: The junction shows a germline mismatch at one end, possibly a read error. V gene TRBV11-2 combines with J gene TRBJ2-1, with TRBD2 as a possible D gene (6 bases). In germline, CDR1 is SGHAT, CDR2 FQNNGV. The CDR3 length is 12 residues. This CDR3 is CASSLGIGGMVF. CDR3 in DNA: TGTGCCAGCAGCTTAGGGATCGGCGGGATGGTCTTC.

V gene TRBV30 combines with J gene TRBJ1-2; the D gene is possibly TRBD1 (5 bases). The CDR3 totals 14 residues. V was shortened by 2 bases and J by 5 bases, with 15 bases between the two germline ends. Germline values: CDR1 GTSNPN, CDR2 SVGIG (reference sequence). CDR3 in DNA: TGTGCCTGGAGTACCGACAGCCTCGGGTATGGCTACACCTTC. This translates into CAWSTDSLGYGYTF.

This clone came up a few times. The J gene is TRBJ2-7, the V gene TRBV27, with D possibly matching TRBD2 (6 bases). V gave up 6 bases and J gave up 3 bases, with 21 bases separating them. The germline gives CDR1 MNHEY, CDR2 SMNVEV (reference sequence). The CDR3 sequence is 16 residues long. Here the CDR3 reads CASSPHGGGADYEQYF. DNA for the CDR3: TGTGCCAGCAGCCCCCATGGAGGAGGGGCCGACTACGAGCAGTACTTC.

V gene TRBV19 combines with J gene TRBJ1-2; TRBD1 matches at 9 bases. The germline gives CDR1 LNHDA, CDR2 SQIVND (reference sequence). V was pared by 6 bases and J by 8 bases, with 7 bases of the junction left unmatched. The CDR3 consists of 13 residues. CDR3: CASSLGQGVGYTF. In DNA, the CDR3 is TGTGCCAGTAGCCTGGGACAGGGCGTCGGCTACACCTTC.

This clone has only one observation. CDR3 sequence reads: CASRSTGRNTIYF. CDR3 coding DNA: TGTGCCAGCCGGTCCACAGGGCGAAACACCATATATTTT. V gene TRBV12-3 or TRBV12-4 combines with J gene TRBJ1-3, with a tentative D call TRBD1 (6 bases). V was cut by 8 bases and J by 5 bases, with 13 bases left in between. The CDR3 has 13 residues.

This chain links TRBV7-6 with TRBJ1-5; a possible D gene is TRBD1 (6 bases). The V and J ends lost 5 bases and 6 bases respectively, with 20 bases between them. Germline V gene sequence: CDR1 SGHVS, CDR2 FNYEAQ. The CDR3 runs to 16 residues. Here the CDR3 DNA reads TGTGCCAGCAGCCCCCGGACGGAGGGGGGGCCTCAGCCCCAGCATTTT. This translates into CASSPRTEGGPQPQHF.

This chain joins TRBV2 and TRBJ2-1, with D unclear. The CDR3 extends over 13 amino acids. From germline, CDR1 is SNHLY and CDR2 FYNNEI. Between the trimmed V and J ends, which lost 11 bases and 0 bases, there was a span of 11 bases. Written as DNA, the CDR3 is TGTGCCGTAAAGAGGAGCTCCTACAATGAGCAGTTCTTC. Encoded protein: CAVKRSSYNEQFF.

This chain joins TRBV27 and TRBJ1-6, with TRBD1 as a possible D gene (5 bases). V was shortened by 6 bases and J by 6 bases, with 21 bases between the two germline ends. The CDR3 is 17 amino acids. In germline, CDR1 is MNHEY, CDR2 SMNVEV (reference sequence). The CDR3 DNA sequence: TGTGCCAGCAGCCAACACAGCGCCCGGCAGGGTAATTCACCCCTCCACTTT. Translated: CASSQHSARQGNSPLHF.

V gene TRBV5-4 combines with J gene TRBJ2-3; 12 bases match TRBD2. With V trimmed by 2 bases and J by 6 bases, 7 bases remained unmatched. The CDR3 is made up of 16 amino acids. CDR1 SGHNT and CDR2 YYREEE come from the germline V gene (reference sequence). The CDR3 protein is CASSFPSGGAEDTQYF. The CDR3 nucleotides read TGTGCCAGCAGCTTCCCTAGCGGGGGGGCGGAGGATACGCAGTATTTT. Supplemented by reference TRBV5-4 and TRBJ2-3, the full variable domain reads ETGVTQSPTHLIKTRGQQVTLRCSSQSGHNTVSWYQQALGQGPQFIFQYYREEENGRGNFPPRFSGLQFPNYSSELNVNALELDDSALYLCASSFPSGGAEDTQYFGPGTRLTVL.

This chain joins TRBV11-2 and TRBJ1-1; D is ambiguous. CDR1 is SGHAT, CDR2 FQNNGV, per germline. The CDR3 is 14 amino acids. The V and J ends lost 3 bases and 6 bases respectively, with 14 bases between them. The CDR3 sequence: CASSFSGISAEAFF. The CDR3 nucleotides are TGTGCCAGCAGCTTTTCGGGGATCTCGGCTGAAGCTTTCTTT.

This clone was seen once. This chain connects TRBV5-5 to TRBJ2-2; D gene ambiguous. This CDR3 spans 17 amino acids. V shed 2 bases and J shed 0 bases, with 14 bases lying between them. Germline loops: CDR1 SGHKS, CDR2 YYEKEE (reference sequence). The CDR3 sequence is CASSFSAPRPNTGELFF. The CDR3 bases are TGTGCCAGCAGCTTTAGTGCTCCCAGGCCGAACACCGGGGAGCTGTTTTTT. Full variable domain (outside the CDR3, taken from reference TRBV5-5 and TRBJ2-2): DAGVTQSPTHLIKTRGQQVTLRCSPISGHKSVSWYQQVLGQGPQFIFQYYEKEERGRGNFPDRFSARQFPNYSSELNVNALLLGDSALYLCASSFSAPRPNTGELFFGEGSRLTVL.

This rearrangement joins TRBV5-8 to TRBJ1-2; D is undetermined. V was pared by 4 bases and J by 7 bases, with 5 bases between. Germline V gene lookup returns CDR1 SGHTS and CDR2 YDEGEE. This CDR3 is 10 amino acids long. The CDR3 here is CASSLGGYTF. CDR3 sequence (DNA): TGTGCCAGCAGCCTAGGTGGCTACACCTTC.

CDR3 sequence (DNA): TGTGCCAGCAGCACAGGACATAATGAAAAACTGTTTTTT. It specifies CASSTGHNEKLFF. The rearrangement joins TRBV7-9 to TRBJ1-4; possibly TRBD1 for D (5 bases). The germline gives CDR1 SEHNR, CDR2 FQNEAQ (reference sequence). Trimming took off 5 bases at V and 4 bases at J, with 8 bases between the two ends. The CDR3 has 13 residues.

This chain joins TRBV11-2 and TRBJ2-5; the D gene is possibly TRBD2 (5 bases). The V and J ends lost 4 bases and 5 bases respectively, with 11 bases between them. Per germline, CDR1 SGHAT and CDR2 FQNNGV. This CDR3 is 13 amino acids long. CDR3 amino acids: CASSYGESETQYF. The CDR3 DNA reads TGTGCCAGCAGCTATGGGGAGTCGGAGACCCAGTACTTC.

The chain couples TRBV7-9 to TRBJ1-4; D is perhaps TRBD1 (6 bases). The CDR3 consists of 14 residues. The V gene's germline CDR1 is SEHNR and CDR2 FQNEAQ (reference sequence). Trimming took off 4 bases at V and 7 bases at J, with 13 bases between the two ends. CDR3 amino acids: CASSSYRDGEKLFF. The DNA for the CDR3 is TGTGCCAGCAGCTCATACAGGGACGGTGAAAAACTGTTTTTT.

This chain links TRBV5-1 with TRBJ1-3; 12 nucleotides agree with TRBD1. Germline V lookup: CDR1 SGHRS, CDR2 YFSETQ. V was pared by 3 bases and J by 0 bases, with 10 bases of the junction left unmatched. This CDR3 contains 19 residues. The DNA for the CDR3 is TGCGCCAGCAGCTGGACCGGGACAGGGGGCTCTAGCTCTGGAAACACCATATATTTT. This gives the protein CASSWTGTGGSSSGNTIYF.

In nucleotides, the CDR3 is TGTGCCAGCAACCCCGGCGGGGGCCTTCAAGAGACCCAGTACTTC. Encoded protein: CASNPGGGLQETQYF. V usage is TRBV2 and J usage is TRBJ2-5; D is perhaps TRBD2 (7 bases). Looked up from germline, CDR1 is SNHLY and CDR2 is FYNNEI. Trimming removed 7 bases from V and 2 bases from J, with 17 bases in between. The CDR3 runs to 15 residues.

The gene calls are TRBV10-1 and TRBJ2-3, with 10 bases matching TRBD2. Losses at the gene ends were 3 bases for V and 2 bases for J; bases not matched to a gene: 8. CDR1 is WNHNN and CDR2 is SYGVQD in the germline V gene (reference sequence). The CDR3 consists of 17 residues. CDR3 in DNA: TGCGCCAGCAGTGAAGCGGGGGGGCGCCTCACCACAGATACGCAGTATTTT. It translates to CASSEAGGRLTTDTQYF.

With respect to this clone: Additional DNA sequences in this sample encode the identical CDR3. The V and J genes are TRBV3-1 (or the pseudogene TRBV3-2) and TRBJ1-6, with TRBD1 identical over 7 bases. The germline CDR1 and CDR2 sequences are LGHDT and YNNKEL (reference sequence). Trimming cost V 3 bases and J 6 bases; bases outside gene matches: 2. The CDR3 sequence is 14 residues long. The CDR3 DNA sequence: TGTGCCAGCAGCCAGGGACAGAGTAATTCACCCCTCCACTTT. It codes for CASSQGQSNSPLHF.

The chain carries TRBV19 and TRBJ2-7; 7 bases agree with TRBD1. The CDR3 is 12 amino acids. With 7 bases clipped from V and 4 bases from J, the junction kept 4 bases outside the gene matches. Germline lookup yields CDR1 LNHDA and CDR2 SQIVND (reference sequence). The CDR3 region is CASTDREYEQYF. CDR3 DNA sequence: TGTGCCAGTACAGACAGGGAATACGAGCAGTACTTC.

V and J are TRBV19 and TRBJ1-5; 7 bases agree with TRBD1. This CDR3 contains 13 residues. Germline trimming cut 4 bases from V and 7 bases from J; bases unmatched to any gene: 4. CDR1 and CDR2 (germline): LNHDA, SQIVND (reference sequence). The CDR3, as DNA: TGTGCCAGTAGTACAGGGGGAGGCCAGCCCCAGCATTTT. It encodes CASSTGGGQPQHF.